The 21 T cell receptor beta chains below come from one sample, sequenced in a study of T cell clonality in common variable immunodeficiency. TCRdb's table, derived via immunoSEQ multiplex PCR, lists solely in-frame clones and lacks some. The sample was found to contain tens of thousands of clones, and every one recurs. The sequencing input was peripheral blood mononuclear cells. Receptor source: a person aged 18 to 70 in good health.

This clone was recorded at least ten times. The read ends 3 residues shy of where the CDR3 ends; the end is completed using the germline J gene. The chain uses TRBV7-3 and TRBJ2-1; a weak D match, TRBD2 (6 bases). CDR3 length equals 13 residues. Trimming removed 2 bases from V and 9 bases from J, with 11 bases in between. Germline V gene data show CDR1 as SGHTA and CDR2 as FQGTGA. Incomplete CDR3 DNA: TGTGCCAGCAGCTTACGGCAGCGGGCTGAG. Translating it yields CASSLRQRAE. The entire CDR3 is CASSLRQRAEQFF.

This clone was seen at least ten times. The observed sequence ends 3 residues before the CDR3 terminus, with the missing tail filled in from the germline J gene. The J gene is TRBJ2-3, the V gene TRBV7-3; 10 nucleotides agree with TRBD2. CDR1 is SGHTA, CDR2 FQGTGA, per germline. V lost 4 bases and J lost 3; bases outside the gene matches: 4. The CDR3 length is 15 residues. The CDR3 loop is CASSYVAGGTDTQYF. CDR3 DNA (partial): TGTGCCAGCAGCTACGTAGCGGGGGGAACAGATACG. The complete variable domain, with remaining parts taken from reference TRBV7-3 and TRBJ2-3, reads GAGVSQTPSNKVTEKGKYVELRCDPISGHTALYWYRQSLGQGPEFLIYFQGTGAADDSGLPNDRFFAVRPEGSVSTLKIQRTERGDSAVYLCASSYVAGGTDTQYFGPGTRLTVL.

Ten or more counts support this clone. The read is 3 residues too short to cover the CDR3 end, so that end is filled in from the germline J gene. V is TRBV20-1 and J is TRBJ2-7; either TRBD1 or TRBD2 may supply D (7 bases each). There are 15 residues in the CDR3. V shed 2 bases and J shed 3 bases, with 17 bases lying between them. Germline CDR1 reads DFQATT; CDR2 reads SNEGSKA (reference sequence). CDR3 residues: CSARHDREGYYEQYF. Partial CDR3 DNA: TGCAGTGCTAGACACGACAGGGAGGGATACTACGAG.

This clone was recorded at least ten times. The CDR3 region is CATSDSLTSETQYF. The CDR3 DNA, read in part, is TGTGCCACCAGTGACAGCTTGACATCGGAGACC. This sequence joins TRBV24-1 and TRBJ2-5; D is undetermined. The CDR3 goes on 3 residues after the read ends, and that part is filled in from the germline J gene. Between the trimmed V and J ends, which lost 4 bases and 5 bases, there was a span of 13 bases. This CDR3 comprises 14 residues. Looked up from germline, CDR1 is KGHDR and CDR2 is SFDVKD.

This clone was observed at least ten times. The CDR3 here is CASSQTSGRRNEQFF. The covered CDR3 bases are TGTGCCAGCAGCCAGACTAGCGGGAGGAGAAATGAG. The genes are TRBV28 and TRBJ2-1, with 13 bases lining up with TRBD2. The read finishes 3 residues shy of the CDR3 end, and the germline J gene is used to complete it. This CDR3 is built from 15 residues. Trimming cost V 6 bases and J 7 bases; bases outside gene matches: 6. CDR1 and CDR2 (germline): MDHEN, SYDVKM.

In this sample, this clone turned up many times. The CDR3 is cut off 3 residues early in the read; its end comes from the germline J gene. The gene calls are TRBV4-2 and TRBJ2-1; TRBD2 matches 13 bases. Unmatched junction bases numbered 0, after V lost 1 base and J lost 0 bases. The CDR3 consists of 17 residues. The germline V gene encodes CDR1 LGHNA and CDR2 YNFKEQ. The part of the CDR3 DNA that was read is TGTGCCAGCAGCCAAGGACTAGCGGGGGGCTCCTACAATGAG. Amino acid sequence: CASSQGLAGGSYNE. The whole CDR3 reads CASSQGLAGGSYNEQFF.

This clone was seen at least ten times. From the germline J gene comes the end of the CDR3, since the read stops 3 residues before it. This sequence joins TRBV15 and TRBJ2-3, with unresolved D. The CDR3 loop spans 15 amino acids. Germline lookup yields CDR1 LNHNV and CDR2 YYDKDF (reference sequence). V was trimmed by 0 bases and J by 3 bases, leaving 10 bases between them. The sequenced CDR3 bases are TGTGCCACCAGCAGAGAGGAGTCAGGAACAGATACG. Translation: CATSREESGTDT. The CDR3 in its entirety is CATSREESGTDTQYF. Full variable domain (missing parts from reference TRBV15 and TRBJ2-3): DAMVIQNPRYQVTQFGKPVTLSCSQTLNHNVMYWYQQKSSQAPKLLFHYYDKDFNNEADTPDNFQSRRPNTSFCFLDIRSPGLGDTAMYLCATSREESGTDTQYFGPGTRLTVL.

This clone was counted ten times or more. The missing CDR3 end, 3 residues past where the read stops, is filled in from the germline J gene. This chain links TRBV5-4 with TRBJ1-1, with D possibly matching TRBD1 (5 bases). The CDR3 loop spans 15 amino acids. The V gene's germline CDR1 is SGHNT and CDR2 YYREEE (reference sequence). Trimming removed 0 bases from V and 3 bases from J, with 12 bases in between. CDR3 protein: CASSLEAGMDTEAFF. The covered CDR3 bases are TGTGCCAGCAGCTTGGAGGCAGGGATGGACACTGAA.

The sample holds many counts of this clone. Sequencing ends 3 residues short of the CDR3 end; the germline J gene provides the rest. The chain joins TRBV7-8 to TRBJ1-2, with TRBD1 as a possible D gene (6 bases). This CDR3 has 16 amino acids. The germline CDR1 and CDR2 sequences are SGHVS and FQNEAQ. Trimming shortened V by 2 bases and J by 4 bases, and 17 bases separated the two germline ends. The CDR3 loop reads CASSLTLGGFGYGYTF. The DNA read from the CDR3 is TGTGCCAGCAGCTTAACTCTAGGGGGTTTTGGCTATGGC.

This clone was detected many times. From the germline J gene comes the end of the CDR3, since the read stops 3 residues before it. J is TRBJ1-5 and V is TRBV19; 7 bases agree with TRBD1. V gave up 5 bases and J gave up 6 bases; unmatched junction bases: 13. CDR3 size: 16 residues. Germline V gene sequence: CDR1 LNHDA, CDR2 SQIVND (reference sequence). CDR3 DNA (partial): TGTGCCAGTAGTCCTCCACCAGGGGGAATTGGTCAGCCC. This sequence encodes CASSPPPGGIGQP. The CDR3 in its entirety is CASSPPPGGIGQPQHF.

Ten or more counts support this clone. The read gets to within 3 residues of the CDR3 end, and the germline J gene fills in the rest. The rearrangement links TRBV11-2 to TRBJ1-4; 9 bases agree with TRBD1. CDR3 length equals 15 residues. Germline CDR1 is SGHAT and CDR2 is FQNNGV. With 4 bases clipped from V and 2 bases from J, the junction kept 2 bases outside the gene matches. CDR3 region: CASSYRGHTNEKLFF. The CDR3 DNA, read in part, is TGTGCCAGCAGCTACAGGGGGCACACTAATGAAAAA.

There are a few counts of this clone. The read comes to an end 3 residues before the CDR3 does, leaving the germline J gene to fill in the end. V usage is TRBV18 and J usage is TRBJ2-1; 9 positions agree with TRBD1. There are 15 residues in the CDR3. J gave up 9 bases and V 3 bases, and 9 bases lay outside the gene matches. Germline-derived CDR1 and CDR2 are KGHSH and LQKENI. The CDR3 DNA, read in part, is TGTGCCAGCTCACCCCGGGACAGGGTTCGTATTGAG. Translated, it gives CASSPRDRVRIE. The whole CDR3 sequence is CASSPRDRVRIEQFF.

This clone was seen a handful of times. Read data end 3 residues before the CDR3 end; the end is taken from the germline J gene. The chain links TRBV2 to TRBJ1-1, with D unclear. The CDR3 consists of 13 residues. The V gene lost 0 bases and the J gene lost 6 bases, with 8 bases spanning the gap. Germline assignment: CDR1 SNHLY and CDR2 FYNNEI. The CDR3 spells CASSEAHFPEAFF. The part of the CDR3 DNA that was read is TGTGCCAGCAGTGAAGCACATTTCCCTGAA. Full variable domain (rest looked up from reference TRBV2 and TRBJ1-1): EPEVTQTPSHQVTQMGQEVILRCVPISNHLYFYWYRQILGQKVEFLVSFYNNEISEKSEIFDDQFSVERPDGSNFTLKIRSTKLEDSAMYFCASSEAHFPEAFFGQGTRLTVV.

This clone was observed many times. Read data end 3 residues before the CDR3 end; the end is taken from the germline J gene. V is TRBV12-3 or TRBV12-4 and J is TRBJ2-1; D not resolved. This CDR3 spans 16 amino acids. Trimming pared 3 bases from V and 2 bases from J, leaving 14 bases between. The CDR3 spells CASSFYVFRAYNEQFF. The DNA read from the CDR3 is TGTGCCAGCAGTTTTTACGTCTTTAGGGCCTACAATGAG.

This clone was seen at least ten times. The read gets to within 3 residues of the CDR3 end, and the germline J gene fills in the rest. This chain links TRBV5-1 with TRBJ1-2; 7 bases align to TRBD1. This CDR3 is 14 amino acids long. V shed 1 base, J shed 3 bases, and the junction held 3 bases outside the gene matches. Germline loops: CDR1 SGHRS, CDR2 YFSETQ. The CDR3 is CASSLTGVDYGYTF. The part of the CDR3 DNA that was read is TGCGCCAGCAGCTTGACAGGGGTCGACTATGGC.

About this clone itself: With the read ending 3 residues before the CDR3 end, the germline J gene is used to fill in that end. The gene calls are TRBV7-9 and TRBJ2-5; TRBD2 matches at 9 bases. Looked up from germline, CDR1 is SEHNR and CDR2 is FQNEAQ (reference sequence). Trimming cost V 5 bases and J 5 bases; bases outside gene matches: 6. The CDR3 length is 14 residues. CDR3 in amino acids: CASSPPRGGETQYF. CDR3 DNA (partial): TGTGCCAGCAGCCCCCCGCGGGGGGGGGAGACC.

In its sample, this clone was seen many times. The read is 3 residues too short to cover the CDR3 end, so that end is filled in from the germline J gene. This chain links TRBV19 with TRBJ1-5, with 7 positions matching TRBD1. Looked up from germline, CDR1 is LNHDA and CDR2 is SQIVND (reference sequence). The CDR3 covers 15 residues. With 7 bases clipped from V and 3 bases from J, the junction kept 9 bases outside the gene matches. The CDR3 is CASTAIGTVNQPQHF. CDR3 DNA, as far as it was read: TGTGCCAGTACCGCTATCGGGACAGTCAATCAGCCC.

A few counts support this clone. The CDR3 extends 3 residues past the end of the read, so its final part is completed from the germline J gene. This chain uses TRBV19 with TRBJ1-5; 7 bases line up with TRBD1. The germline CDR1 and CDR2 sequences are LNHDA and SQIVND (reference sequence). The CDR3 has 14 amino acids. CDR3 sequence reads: CASSMTGFWPPQHF. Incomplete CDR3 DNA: TGTGCCAGTAGTATGACAGGGTTTTGGCCCCCC. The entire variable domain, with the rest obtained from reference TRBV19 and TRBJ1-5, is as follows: DGGITQSPKYLFRKEGQNVTLSCEQNLNHDAMYWYRQDPGQGLRLIYYSQIVNDFQKGDIAEGYSVSREKKESFPLTVTSAQKNPTAFYLCASSMTGFWPPQHFGDGTRLSIL.

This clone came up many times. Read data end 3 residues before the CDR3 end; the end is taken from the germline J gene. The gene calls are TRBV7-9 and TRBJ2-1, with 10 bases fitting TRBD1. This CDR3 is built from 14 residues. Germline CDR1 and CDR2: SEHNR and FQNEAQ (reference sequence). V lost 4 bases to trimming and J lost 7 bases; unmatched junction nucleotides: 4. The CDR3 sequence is CASSSRDRGNEQFF. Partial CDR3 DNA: TGTGCCAGCAGCTCACGGGACAGGGGAAATGAG.

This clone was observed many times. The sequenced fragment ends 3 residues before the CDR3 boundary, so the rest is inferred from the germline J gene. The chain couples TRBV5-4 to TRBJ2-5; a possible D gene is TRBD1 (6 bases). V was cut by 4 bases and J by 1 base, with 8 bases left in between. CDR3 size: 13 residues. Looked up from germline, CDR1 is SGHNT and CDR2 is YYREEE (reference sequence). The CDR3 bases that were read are TGTGCCAGCAGCCAGGGGCGCCAAGAGACC. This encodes CASSQGRQET. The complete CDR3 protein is CASSQGRQETQYF.

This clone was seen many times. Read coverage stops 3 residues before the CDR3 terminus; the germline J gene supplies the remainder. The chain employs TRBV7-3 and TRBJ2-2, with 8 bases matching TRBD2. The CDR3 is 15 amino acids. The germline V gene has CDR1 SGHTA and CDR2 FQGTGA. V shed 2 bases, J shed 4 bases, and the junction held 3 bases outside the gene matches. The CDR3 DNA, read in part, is TGTGCCAGCAGCTTACTTAGCGGGGCCACCGGGGAG. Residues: CASSLLSGATGE. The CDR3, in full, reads CASSLLSGATGELFF.